The subject of this entry is one T cell receptor (beta chain). This CDR3 spans 12 amino acids. V gave up 6 bases and J gave up 9 bases, with 14 bases separating them. Germline loops: CDR1 SQVTM, CDR2 ANQGSEA. The data derive from a study of blood T cell repertoires in COVID-19. Across the study: Material from acute and convalescent COVID-19 was sourced from the United States, Italy and Spain. The analysed material was cDNA or gDNA that came from T cells, B-cell-depleted T cells, or PBMCs.

Libraries were prepared by immunoSEQ multiplex PCR; TCRdb keeps only in-frame clonotypes and omits some of them. The sample records about 310,000 clones, just under 90% being singletons. The sequence was obtained from a young woman who had recovered from COVID-19. The sequenced sample was PBMCs or T cells enriched from blood (not recorded which). This chain connects TRBV29-1 to TRBJ2-2; D may be TRBD2 (6 bases). The CDR3 region is CSVLTSSWELFF. The CDR3 coding sequence is TGCAGCGTCCTGACTAGTTCCTGGGAGCTGTTTTTT.